The source of this T cell receptor (beta chain) is a study of PD-1 blockade in mismatch repair-deficient tumors. In the study overall: Enrolled about 2012-2016, patients had progressing, pretreated mismatch repair-deficient cancers of about a dozen types. Broader study findings: After pembrolizumab, tumor-resident clones rose rapidly, then generally contracted before radiologic responses.

The protocol was immunoSEQ multiplex PCR, while the TCRdb copy is restricted to in-frame clones and leaves out a portion. The table has about 84,000 clones, around 85% seen once. This CDR3 contains 13 residues. V gave up 4 bases and J gave up 2 bases, with 7 bases separating them. Germline assignment: CDR1 SGHRS and CDR2 YFSETQ. All patients were mismatch repair deficient, assessed by either PCR or immunohistochemistry. This clone showed up just once. Its antigen is not known. The rearrangement uses TRBV5-1 and TRBJ2-1; D is undetermined. The clonotype originates from an adult with mismatch repair-deficient cancer. Sequencing used peripheral blood, obtained 12 weeks after starting pembrolizumab. The CDR3, as DNA: TGCGCCAGCAGCCCCCCACCCTACAATGAGCAGTTCTTC. Translation gives CASSPPPYNEQFF. Based on the CDR3 plus reference TRBV5-1 and TRBJ2-1, the full variable domain is KAGVTQTPRYLIKTRGQQVTLSCSPISGHRSVSWYQQTPGQGLQFLFEYFSETQRNKGNFPGRFSGRQFSNSRSEMNVSTLELGDSALYLCASSPPPYNEQFFGPGTRLTVL.